What follows are 2 T cell receptor beta chains derived from one specimen sequenced in a study of human T cells and chemical hapten exposure. TCRdb fed the 5' RACE reads into MiXCR, producing one record per CDR3 protein. Of 150,000 or so distinct CDR3 sequences listed, around 4.4% are singletons. RNA extraction used unfractionated whole blood as the source of total RNA. These receptors came from a female donor in good health.

This clonotype was counted ten times or more. In DNA form, the CDR3 reads TGTGCCAGCAGCACGCGGACAGGGATGGATGAAAAACTGTTTTTT. This sequence encodes CASSTRTGMDEKLFF. V gene TRBV9 combines with J gene TRBJ1-4; 8 nucleotides agree with TRBD1. Germline V gives CDR1 SGDLS, CDR2 YYNGEE. V lost 4 bases, J lost 6 bases, and 8 bases stayed unmatched. This CDR3 contains 15 residues.

This clonotype was seen many times. The V and J genes are TRBV3-1 and TRBJ1-2; no firm D call. CDR3 length: 16 amino acids. The ends were cut back, 3 bases at V and 8 bases at J, with 22 bases in the middle. In germline, CDR1 is LGHDT, CDR2 YNNKEL (reference sequence). DNA of the CDR3: TGTGCCAGCAGCCAGTCCGGTGGAGCGCCGGTAGGAGGCTACACCTTC. Protein product: CASSQSGGAPVGGYTF. The whole variable domain, remainder taken from reference TRBV3-1 and TRBJ1-2, is DTAVSQTPKYLVTQMGNDKSIKCEQNLGHDTMYWYKQDSKKFLKIMFSYNNKELIINETVPNRFSPKSPDKAHLNLHINSLELGDSAVYFCASSQSGGAPVGGYTFGSGTRLTVV.